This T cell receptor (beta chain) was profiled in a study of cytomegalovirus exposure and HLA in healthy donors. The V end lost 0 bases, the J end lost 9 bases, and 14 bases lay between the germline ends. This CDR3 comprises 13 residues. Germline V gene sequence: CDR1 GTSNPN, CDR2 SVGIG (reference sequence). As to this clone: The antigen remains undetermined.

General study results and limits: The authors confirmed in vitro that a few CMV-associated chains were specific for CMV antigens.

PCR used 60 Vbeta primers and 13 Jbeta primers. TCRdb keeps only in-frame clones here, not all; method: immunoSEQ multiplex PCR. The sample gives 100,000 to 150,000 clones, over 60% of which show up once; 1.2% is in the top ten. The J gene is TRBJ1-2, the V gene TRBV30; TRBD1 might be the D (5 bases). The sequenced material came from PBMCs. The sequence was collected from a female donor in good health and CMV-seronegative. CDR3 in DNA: TGTGCCTGGAGTGTCGGGGGAGGGAATAGCTACACCTTC. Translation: CAWSVGGGNSYTF.